The rows below give T cell receptor beta chains drawn from one sample of a study of cytomegalovirus exposure and HLA in healthy donors. The data were produced by immunoSEQ multiplex PCR, yet TCRdb's version contains in-frame clones alone and is incomplete. The table lists tens of thousands of clones, approximately 55% of them singletons, with roughly 6.2% in the top ten. The specimen sequenced was PBMCs. Receptor source: a middle-aged woman in good health and CMV-seropositive. CDR3s include the opening cysteine and the closing phenylalanine or tryptophan. D genes are given only for firm matches. Part of the rows lack a size; the others show once, few, many or a class for expanded clones.

length	D	V	size	J	CDR3	DNA
15	NA	TRBV19	NA	TRBJ1-2	CASSVTIHTRYGYTF	TGTGCCAGTAGTGTGACAATACATACAAGATATGGCTACACCTTC
16	TRBD1	TRBV28	NA	TRBJ1-6	CASSSEGTGRNSPLHF	TGTGCCAGCAGTTCCGAGGGGACAGGGCGGAATTCACCCCTCCACTTT
16	TRBD1	TRBV5-4	NA	TRBJ2-1	CASSLGGTGLYNEQFF	TGTGCCAGCAGCCTAGGTGGGACAGGACTTTACAATGAGCAGTTCTTC
14	NA	TRBV5-6	NA	TRBJ1-5	CASTIWGGNQPQHF	TGTGCCAGCACCATCTGGGGGGGCAATCAGCCCCAGCATTTT
14	NA	TRBV14	NA	TRBJ2-7	CASSQAGDIYEQYF	TGTGCCAGCAGCCAAGCAGGGGATATCTACGAGCAGTACTTC
14	NA	TRBV19	NA	TRBJ1-6	CASTKTGGYSPLHF	TGTGCCAGTACCAAAACGGGGGGCTATTCACCCCTCCACTTT
14	TRBD1	TRBV19	few	TRBJ1-2	CASAGTDFNYGYTF	TGTGCCAGTGCCGGGACAGACTTTAACTATGGCTACACCTTC
16	TRBD1	TRBV6-1	NA	TRBJ1-1	CASSEAGRGRNTEAFF	TGTGCCAGCAGTGAAGCTGGCAGGGGGAGGAACACTGAAGCTTTCTTT
14	NA	TRBV28	NA	TRBJ1-2	CASSTLDGDYGYTF	TGTGCCAGCAGTACCCTAGACGGGGACTATGGCTACACCTTC
15	TRBD1	TRBV29-1	NA	TRBJ1-5	CSFREGGSGNQPQHF	TGCAGCTTTCGGGAAGGGGGCAGCGGCAATCAGCCCCAGCATTTT
13	TRBD1	TRBV7-9	NA	TRBJ2-5	CASSTTGGETQYF	TGTGCCAGCAGCACCACAGGGGGAGAGACCCAGTACTTC
15	TRBD1	TRBV19	NA	TRBJ1-1	CASTVLQGKGTEAFF	TGTGCCAGTACCGTCTTACAGGGGAAAGGGACTGAAGCTTTCTTT
14	NA	TRBV7-9	NA	TRBJ2-7	CASSFQSSPGEQYF	TGTGCCAGCAGCTTTCAGTCCTCTCCGGGCGAGCAGTACTTC
12	NA	TRBV29-1	NA	TRBJ2-5	CSVHNGEETQYF	TGCAGCGTCCACAACGGGGAGGAGACCCAGTACTTC
15	NA	TRBV7-2	NA	TRBJ2-3	CASSLSSAGTDTQYF	TGTGCCAGCAGCTTAAGTTCTGCGGGGACAGATACGCAGTATTTT
15	TRBD2	TRBV30	NA	TRBJ2-1	CAWRAHGGEYNEQFF	TGTGCCTGGAGAGCCCACGGGGGGGAGTACAATGAGCAGTTCTTC
16	TRBD2	TRBV4-3	NA	TRBJ2-3	CASSQDVAGGPILQYF	TGCGCCAGCAGCCAAGACGTAGCGGGGGGCCCAATTTTGCAGTATTTT
15	NA	TRBV5-1	NA	TRBJ2-2	CASSLVGVRTGELFF	TGCGCCAGCAGCTTGGTCGGGGTTCGCACCGGGGAGCTGTTTTTT
14	TRBD1	TRBV2	NA	TRBJ1-2	CASRPGQGAGGYTF	TGTGCCAGCAGGCCGGGACAGGGGGCGGGAGGCTACACCTTC
17	NA	TRBV4-1	NA	TRBJ2-1	CASSREQGFRFYNEQFF	TGCGCCAGCAGCCGAGAACAGGGCTTCAGATTCTACAATGAGCAGTTCTTC
13	TRBD1	TRBV6-5	NA	TRBJ1-2	CASSWDRADGYTF	TGTGCCAGCAGTTGGGACAGGGCGGATGGCTACACCTTC
13	NA	TRBV29-1	NA	TRBJ1-4	CSGNRGAGEKLFF	TGCAGCGGGAATAGGGGCGCGGGGGAAAAACTGTTTTTT
17	TRBD2	TRBV5-1	few	TRBJ2-5	CASSFQTSGDYQETQYF	TGCGCCAGCAGCTTTCAGACTAGCGGGGACTATCAAGAGACCCAGTACTTC
14	NA	TRBV13	many	TRBJ2-3	CASSFRTVTDTQYF	TGTGCCAGCAGCTTCAGGACAGTCACAGATACGCAGTATTTT
11	TRBD1	TRBV30	NA	TRBJ1-4	CARTEGQGQIF	TGTGCCAGGACAGAGGGACAGGGTCAGATTTTT
17	NA	TRBV28	NA	TRBJ1-4	CASSLFYRATTNEKLFF	TGTGCCAGCAGTTTATTCTACAGGGCGACAACTAATGAAAAACTGTTTTTT
15	NA	TRBV6-1	once	TRBJ1-1	CASRKDQGLNTEAFF	TGTGCCAGCAGAAAAGATCAGGGGTTGAACACTGAAGCTTTCTTT
16	NA	TRBV10-3	NA	TRBJ1-3	CAISDTGRGAGNTIYF	TGTGCCATCAGTGACACCGGGAGGGGGGCTGGAAACACCATATATTTT
18	TRBD2	TRBV5-4	NA	TRBJ2-3	CASSYLTSGGGNTDTQYF	TGTGCCAGCAGCTATCTGACTAGCGGGGGAGGGAACACAGATACGCAGTATTTT
14	NA	TRBV6-5	few	TRBJ2-7	CASRSIAGNKEQYF	TGTGCCAGCAGGAGCATAGCAGGGAATAAGGAGCAGTACTTC
14	NA	TRBV28	few	TRBJ1-2	CASSFATPFNGYTF	TGTGCCAGCAGTTTCGCGACACCGTTTAATGGCTACACCTTC
16	TRBD2	TRBV4-1	few	TRBJ2-1	CASSLSTSGSYNEQFF	TGCGCCAGCAGCCTGAGTACTAGCGGCTCCTACAATGAGCAGTTCTTC
13	TRBD1	TRBV7-2	NA	TRBJ1-6	CASSTNAGQARYF	TGTGCCAGCAGCACCAACGCGGGACAGGCGAGGTACTTT
15	NA	TRBV6-1	few	TRBJ1-2	CASSARDIWDYGYTF	TGTGCCAGCAGCGCCCGGGACATTTGGGACTATGGCTACACCTTC
16	TRBD1	TRBV7-9	NA	TRBJ2-5	CASSFSGGAEKETQYF	TGTGCCAGCAGCTTCTCAGGGGGCGCCGAGAAAGAGACCCAGTACTTC
12	NA	TRBV19	NA	TRBJ2-3	CASSPSTDTQYF	TGTGCCAGTTCCCCTAGCACAGATACGCAGTATTTT
15	NA	TRBV4-1	NA	TRBJ1-3	CASLQAPNSGNTIYF	TGCGCCAGTTTACAGGCCCCCAACTCTGGAAACACCATATATTTT
15	TRBD1	TRBV5-6	NA	TRBJ2-7	CASTTQGDRTYEQYF	TGTGCCAGCACCACCCAGGGGGACCGTACCTACGAGCAGTACTTC
14	NA	TRBV28	NA	TRBJ1-4	CASSVAADNGKLFF	TGTGCCAGCAGTGTAGCGGCCGACAACGGAAAACTGTTTTTT
13	TRBD1	TRBV27	NA	TRBJ1-2	CASSPRTGGGYTF	TGTGCCAGCAGTCCGCGGACAGGGGGCGGCTACACCTTC
12	NA	TRBV7-2	NA	TRBJ2-3	CASRLGTDTQYF	TGTGCCAGCCGACTAGGGACAGATACGCAGTATTTT
17	TRBD2	TRBV5-1	NA	TRBJ2-5	CASSLLATGGPGETQYF	TGCGCCAGCAGCTTGTTAGCAACGGGGGGGCCGGGGGAGACCCAGTACTTC
13	TRBD2	TRBV2	NA	TRBJ2-7	CASGRGGSYEQYF	TGTGCCAGCGGGCGGGGGGGCTCATACGAGCAGTACTTC
12	NA	TRBV30	NA	TRBJ2-1	CAWSWGPNEQFF	TGTGCCTGGAGTTGGGGGCCCAATGAGCAGTTCTTC
14	TRBD1	TRBV5-1	NA	TRBJ2-6	CASSTGTGVSVLTF	TGCGCCAGCAGCACCGGGACAGGGGTAAGCGTCCTGACTTTC
14	TRBD1	TRBV27	NA	TRBJ1-1	CASTNRGWDTEAFF	TGTGCCAGCACCAACAGGGGTTGGGACACTGAAGCTTTCTTT
15	TRBD1	TRBV6-1	NA	TRBJ2-1	CASTFRQGRYNEQFF	TGTGCCAGCACCTTCAGACAGGGGAGGTACAATGAGCAGTTCTTC
16	TRBD1	TRBV7-8	NA	TRBJ1-2	CASSLGGTGVMYGYTF	TGTGCCAGCAGCTTAGGTGGGACAGGGGTGATGTATGGCTACACCTTC
15	TRBD2	TRBV6-5	once	TRBJ2-3	CASSVLAASTDTQYF	TGTGCCAGCAGTGTACTAGCGGCTAGCACAGATACGCAGTATTTT
11	TRBD2	TRBV29-1	NA	TRBJ2-1	CSVLLAGEQFF	TGCAGCGTGCTTCTAGCGGGCGAGCAGTTCTTC
16	NA	TRBV2	few	TRBJ1-5	CASRAQGSLSNQPQHF	TGTGCCAGCAGGGCACAGGGCAGTCTCAGCAATCAGCCCCAGCATTTT
14	NA	TRBV9	NA	TRBJ1-2	CASSVGRQNYGYTF	TGTGCCAGCAGCGTAGGTCGACAGAACTATGGCTACACCTTC
13	TRBD1	TRBV7-9	NA	TRBJ1-3	CASSFGTAFTIYF	TGTGCCAGCAGCTTTGGGACAGCGTTTACCATATATTTT
17	TRBD2	TRBV4-2	few	TRBJ2-1	CASSQGLAGADMHEQFF	TGTGCCAGCAGCCAGGGGCTAGCGGGGGCCGATATGCATGAGCAGTTCTTC
15	NA	TRBV7-9	once	TRBJ1-1	CASSSPMTGSTEAFF	TGTGCCAGCAGCTCCCCAATGACAGGTAGCACTGAAGCTTTCTTT
13	NA	TRBV6-1	few	TRBJ2-3	CASNDQVTDTQYF	TGTGCCAGCAATGATCAGGTCACAGATACGCAGTATTTT
15	NA	TRBV30	once	TRBJ1-3	CAWSVAGGPGNTIYF	TGTGCCTGGAGTGTCGCGGGGGGCCCTGGAAACACCATATATTTT
15	TRBD1	TRBV6-5	NA	TRBJ1-1	CASSPPGQGNTEAFF	TGTGCCAGCAGTCCACCGGGACAGGGGAACACTGAAGCTTTCTTT